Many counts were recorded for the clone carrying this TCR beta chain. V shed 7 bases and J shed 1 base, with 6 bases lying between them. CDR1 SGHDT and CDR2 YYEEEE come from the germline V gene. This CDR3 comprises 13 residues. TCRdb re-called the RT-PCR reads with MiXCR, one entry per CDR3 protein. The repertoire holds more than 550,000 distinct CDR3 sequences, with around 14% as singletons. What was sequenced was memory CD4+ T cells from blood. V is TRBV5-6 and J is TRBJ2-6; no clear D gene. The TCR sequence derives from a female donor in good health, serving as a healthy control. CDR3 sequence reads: CASLRSGANVLTF. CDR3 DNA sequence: TGTGCCAGCCTCCGGTCTGGGGCCAACGTCCTGACTTTC.